These 24 T cell receptor beta chains were sequenced from one sample in a study of Ad26.COV2.S vaccination and SARS-CoV-2 variants. TCRdb keeps only in-frame clones here, not all; method: immunoSEQ multiplex PCR. The table has about 320,000 clones, around four fifths seen once. Indicated treatment: roughly 19 received Ad26.COV2.S at low or high dose, single or two shots; 5 received placebo; per-sample allocation not given. Sampling occurred on day 63 after the first vaccine or placebo injection. The specimen was peripheral blood, collected in a trial of Ad26.COV2.S vaccine versus placebo. These receptors were obtained from a person aged 18 to 59 who received the Ad26.COV2.S COVID-19 vaccine or a placebo.

The sample holds a few counts of this clone. The chain uses TRBV12-3 or TRBV12-4 and TRBJ2-7; weak D call: TRBD2 (5 bases). Trimming removed 6 bases at V and 5 bases at J, with 14 bases between. CDR3 length equals 13 residues. This CDR3 reads CASSLREFHEQYF. The CDR3 region has the DNA TGTGCCAGCAGCCTTAGGGAGTTCCACGAGCAGTACTTC.

The J gene is TRBJ2-5, the V gene TRBV7-8; D call uncertain. The CDR3 runs to 12 residues. Trimming removed 3 bases at V and 5 bases at J, with 7 bases between. From germline, CDR1 is SGHVS and CDR2 FQNEAQ. The CDR3 protein is CASSLSEETQYF. In nucleotides, the CDR3 is TGTGCCAGCAGCTTGTCGGAGGAGACCCAGTACTTC.

The genes are TRBV10-3 and TRBJ2-7; D gene unclear. V gave up 6 bases and J gave up 1 base, with 7 bases separating them. The CDR3 is 12 residues long. Germline V gene data show CDR1 as ENHRY and CDR2 as SYGVKD. CDR3 in DNA: TGTGCCATCAGGGATCCGTCCTACGAGCAGTACTTC. Amino acids: CAIRDPSYEQYF.

The chain joins TRBV20-1 to TRBJ1-6; D remains ambiguous. Trimming pared 3 bases from V and 6 bases from J, leaving 12 bases between. Germline lookup yields CDR1 DFQATT and CDR2 SNEGSKA (reference sequence). This CDR3 is built from 14 residues. For the CDR3, the DNA is TGCAGTGCTAGTAAGGCAACAGTTAATTCACCCCTCCACTTT. Amino acids: CSASKATVNSPLHF.

The J gene is TRBJ1-5, the V gene TRBV5-1; possible D gene TRBD1, 6 bases. V was pared by 0 bases and J by 1 base, with 8 bases between. This CDR3 is 15 amino acids long. From germline, CDR1 is SGHRS and CDR2 YFSETQ. As DNA, the CDR3 is TGCGCCAGCAGCTTGGAGGGGGGAAGCAATCAGCCCCAGCATTTT. Residues: CASSLEGGSNQPQHF. The whole variable domain, filled in from reference TRBV5-1 and TRBJ1-5, reads KAGVTQTPRYLIKTRGQQVTLSCSPISGHRSVSWYQQTPGQGLQFLFEYFSETQRNKGNFPGRFSGRQFSNSRSEMNVSTLELGDSALYLCASSLEGGSNQPQHFGDGTRLSIL.

The chain recombines TRBV28 with TRBJ2-6; D perhaps matches TRBD1 (6 bases). V lost 6 bases and J lost 1, with 10 bases in between. The CDR3 consists of 15 residues. Germline CDR1 and CDR2: MDHEN and SYDVKM. CDR3 DNA: TGTGCCAGCAGGGCGCAGGGGTCTGGGGCCAACGTCCTGACTTTC. Translated: CASRAQGSGANVLTF.

This clone occurred many times. Here the CDR3 DNA reads TGTGCCAGCAAGCCAGGGGGCGATTGGTATCGCAATCAGCCCCAGCATTTT. This codes for CASKPGGDWYRNQPQHF. The chain links TRBV2 to TRBJ1-5; 8 bases map to TRBD1. Trimming at V came to 7 bases and at J to 2 bases, leaving 13 bases not matched to a gene. The CDR3 totals 17 residues. Germline V gene lookup returns CDR1 SNHLY and CDR2 FYNNEI.

This chain links TRBV5-6 with TRBJ1-4, with D possibly matching TRBD1 (5 bases). From germline, CDR1 is SGHDT and CDR2 YYEEEE. V was shortened by 7 bases and J by 0 bases, with 16 bases between the two germline ends. This CDR3 comprises 16 residues. CDR3 sequence reads: CASPDGARPTNEKLFF. As DNA, the CDR3 is TGTGCCAGCCCCGACGGGGCGAGGCCAACTAATGAAAAACTGTTTTTT.

The V and J genes are TRBV18 and TRBJ1-5, with D perhaps matching TRBD1 (6 bases). The V end was cut by 6 bases, the J end by 3 bases, with 15 bases between. Germline assignment: CDR1 KGHSH and CDR2 LQKENI. The CDR3 runs to 15 residues. DNA of the CDR3: TGTGCCAGCTCTCAACGACAGGCTACCAATCAGCCCCAGCATTTT. The encoded protein is CASSQRQATNQPQHF.

This clone was picked up one time. The chain uses TRBV2 and TRBJ1-5; perhaps TRBD1 as D (5 bases). Trimming removed 3 bases from V and 5 bases from J, with 14 bases in between. The CDR3 contains 15 residues. Germline CDR1 and CDR2: SNHLY and FYNNEI. CDR3: CASSDSGTAYQPQHF. CDR3 coding DNA: TGTGCCAGCAGTGATTCAGGGACGGCCTATCAGCCCCAGCATTTT.

The chain couples TRBV28 to TRBJ1-1, with D possibly matching TRBD1 (5 bases). The CDR3 is made up of 13 amino acids. V shed 7 bases and J shed 7 bases, with 16 bases lying between them. Germline values: CDR1 MDHEN, CDR2 SYDVKM. This chain's CDR3 is CASIPLAQGEAFF. The CDR3 DNA follows: TGTGCCAGCATCCCCTTGGCCCAGGGTGAAGCTTTCTTT.

The rearrangement uses TRBV5-6 and TRBJ1-1; the D is unclear. The CDR3 covers 15 residues. CDR1 SGHDT and CDR2 YYEEEE come from the germline V gene. Deletions cut 3 bases from V and 1 base from J, with 13 bases between. The CDR3: CASSSLVGKNTEAFF. CDR3 bases: TGTGCCAGCAGCTCCCTGGTAGGGAAGAACACTGAAGCTTTCTTT. Supplemented by reference TRBV5-6 and TRBJ1-1, the full variable domain reads DAGVTQSPTHLIKTRGQQVTLRCSPKSGHDTVSWYQQALGQGPQFIFQYYEEEERQRGNFPDRFSGHQFPNYSSELNVNALLLGDSALYLCASSSLVGKNTEAFFGQGTRLTVV.

This clone was seen ten or more times. The chain couples TRBV28 to TRBJ1-2; 8 bases align to TRBD1. Per the germline V gene, CDR1 is MDHEN and CDR2 is SYDVKM. There are 14 residues in the CDR3. Trimming cost V 6 bases and J 2 bases; bases outside gene matches: 5. For the CDR3, the DNA is TGTGCCAGCAGGGTAGACAGGGGCAACTATGGCTACACCTTC. Translated: CASRVDRGNYGYTF.

The chain carries TRBV19 and TRBJ2-3; either TRBD1 or TRBD2 may supply D (5 bases each). The V and J ends lost 4 bases and 1 base respectively, with 12 bases between them. The CDR3 runs to 15 residues. CDR1 is LNHDA, CDR2 SQIVND, per germline (reference sequence). CDR3 sequence (DNA): TGTGCCAGTAGTACCTCCGGGACCGGCACAGATACGCAGTATTTT. It is translated as CASSTSGTGTDTQYF.

The V gene is TRBV27, the J gene TRBJ2-3; 7 bases match TRBD1. With V trimmed by 2 bases and J by 4 bases, 0 bases remained unmatched. The CDR3 is 13 residues long. CDR1 and CDR2 from the germline V gene are MNHEY and SMNVEV (reference sequence). CDR3 protein: CASSLTGADTQYF. The CDR3 DNA reads as TGTGCCAGCAGTTTAACAGGGGCAGATACGCAGTATTTT.

This clone was counted a single time. J is TRBJ1-4 and V is TRBV29-1; TRBD1 matches at 9 bases. The CDR3 extends over 13 amino acids. Losses at the gene ends were 7 bases for V and 5 bases for J; bases not matched to a gene: 5. Per germline, CDR1 SQVTM and CDR2 ANQGSEA. The CDR3 is CSATGGPNEKLFF. The CDR3 DNA follows: TGCAGCGCCACAGGGGGCCCAAATGAAAAACTGTTTTTT.

This clone was observed many times. This rearrangement joins TRBV7-9 to TRBJ2-3; 9 bases match TRBD1. Germline values: CDR1 SEHNR, CDR2 FQNEAQ (reference sequence). The CDR3 loop spans 15 amino acids. Losses at the gene ends were 3 bases for V and 2 bases for J; bases not matched to a gene: 3. In DNA form, the CDR3 reads TGTGCCAGCAGCTTGGGGGACAGGGCCACAGATACGCAGTATTTT. Amino acids: CASSLGDRATDTQYF.

J is TRBJ2-7 and V is TRBV2; D is undetermined. V lost 10 bases, J lost 3 bases, and 13 bases lay in between. The CDR3 covers 12 residues. CDR1 SNHLY and CDR2 FYNNEI come from the germline V gene. As DNA, the CDR3 is TGTGCCACCCGGCGGACCGACTACGAGCAGTACTTC. This codes for CATRRTDYEQYF.

The rearrangement joins TRBV24-1 to TRBJ1-2; no definite D call. V lost 6 bases to trimming and J lost 0 bases, with 7 bases between them. Germline V CDR1 and CDR2: KGHDR, SFDVKD. This CDR3 has 13 residues. CDR3 DNA sequence: TGTGCCACCAGTCCCTCGGCTAACTATGGCTACACCTTC. Its translation is CATSPSANYGYTF.

Details on this clone: Other DNA variants within this sample encode the same CDR3. This chain's CDR3 is CASSSRDRGYNEQFF. CDR3 nucleotides: TGTGCCAGCAGCTCCCGGGACAGGGGTTACAATGAGCAGTTCTTC. The V gene is TRBV5-4, the J gene TRBJ2-1; 10 positions agree with TRBD1. This CDR3 spans 15 amino acids. Per germline, CDR1 SGHNT and CDR2 YYREEE (reference sequence). Trimming at V came to 3 bases and at J to 4 bases, leaving 4 bases not matched to a gene.

V and J are TRBV2 and TRBJ1-3; D unclear. The germline V and J ends were trimmed by 1 base and 4 bases, with 11 bases remaining between them. This CDR3 spans 15 amino acids. Germline-derived CDR1 and CDR2 are SNHLY and FYNNEI. The CDR3 DNA sequence: TGTGCCAGCAGTGAAGGTTTCAGCTCCGGAAACACCATATATTTT. This encodes CASSEGFSSGNTIYF.

This clone was picked up one time. The chain has TRBV7-2 and TRBJ2-3; possible D gene TRBD2, 6 bases. The CDR3 covers 17 residues. Trimming pared 4 bases from V and 5 bases from J, leaving 22 bases between. Germline CDR1 and CDR2: SGHTA and FQGNSA. The CDR3 region has the DNA TGTGCCAGCAGCTCTACCTGGTGGGGGGAGGTAGGAGATACGCAGTATTTT. The encoded protein is CASSSTWWGEVGDTQYF.

V gene TRBV21-1 combines with J gene TRBJ2-3. TRBV21-1 is a documented pseudogene. The length of the CDR3 is 18 residues. CDR3 coding DNA: TGTGCCAGCAGCAAAGATGGGGTAAGGGGACCAACCGCAGATACGCAGTATTTT. Amino acid sequence: CASSKDGVRGPTADTQYF.

This clone was counted a single time. The chain uses TRBV5-4 and TRBJ2-7, with no clear D. Trimming shortened V by 0 bases and J by 2 bases, and 9 bases separated the two germline ends. The CDR3 has 14 residues. Per germline, CDR1 SGHNT and CDR2 YYREEE (reference sequence). CDR3 DNA sequence: TGTGCCAGCAGCTTGGAGTGGCCGCCCTACGAGCAGTACTTC. Its translation is CASSLEWPPYEQYF.